This record looks at one T cell receptor (beta chain) sequence and its context. This clone was recorded many times. There is no known antigen for this receptor. The CDR3 end lies 3 residues beyond the end of the read and is filled in from the germline J gene. Most of the CVID patients and most of the healthy controls were of Caucasian heritage. Heparinized peripheral whole blood samples of roughly 5 to 8.5 ml were collected from each donor. Genomic DNA from adults with common variable immune deficiency (CVID) and from healthy adult controls was the source for sequencing TCRbeta CDR3 repertoires. The control group comprised approximately 22 healthy adult volunteers, roughly 12 female and 10 or so male, aged roughly 23 to 66 years with a mean age of approximately 31. Diluted blood was density-centrifuged over Hypaque 1077 or Ficoll-Paque to isolate peripheral blood mononuclear cells. Genomic DNA was obtained from unsorted mononuclear cells through either Qiagen column purification or a centrifugation-based method.

For sequencing input, CVID and control samples contributed equivalent amounts of genomic DNA. For every sample, a 60 bp segment covering the rearranged TCRbeta CDR3 region was amplified and then sequenced. The immunoSEQ assay, a bias-corrected multiplex PCR combined with high-throughput sequencing, was used to amplify TCRbeta. Processing in the source paper ran as follows. Every unique nucleotide sequence was considered a clone and was annotated with V, D and J genes, copy number and frequency. Sequences were labeled productive if in frame, and non-productive if out of frame or containing stop codons. Clonality was calculated from Shannon's entropy as previously described. The predicted amino acid sequences of productive clones were used to derive mean CDR3 Kyte-Doolittle hydropathy. Hierarchical clustering of scaled V gene usage was performed with the R hclust function using Manhattan distance and complete linkage. To assess clone sharing by CDR3 amino acid sequence, 12 repertoires per group were resampled over 100 rounds. The repertoires were screened for about 70 published EBV-specific TCRbeta sequences and around 240 published CMV-specific TCRbeta sequences. After a couple of CVID samples that produced fewer than 10,000 sequences were dropped from the analysis, some 42 CVID repertoires remained. Held by TCRdb, this immuneACCESS table contains in-frame sequences only and omits some clones. Under half of the omission traces to an unresolved V gene where checked; the cause of the rest is unknown. From that table come the V and J calls and clone size; the DNA was used to work out D and trimming. The sample records tens of thousands of clones, none occurring a single time. Around 1.6% of the sample rests with the top ten.

Spanning cysteine to phenylalanine, the CDR3 consists of 15 amino acids. The DNA covers only part of the CDR3, 36 bases in frame from base 1. Looking up the germline V gene (reference sequence) yields CDR1 SGHNT and CDR2 YYREEE. V is cut back by 4 bases and J by 6 bases, with 8 bases in the junction unmatched. This entry is derived from a study of T cell clonality in common variable immunodeficiency (dated by TCRdb to about 2015). What the authors observed across the whole study: It was noted by the authors that sequencing of the repertoires of T cell subpopulations would be needed to clarify the cause of the increased clonality in CVID. Even though DNA input was equal, the average per sample came to about 81,820 unique sequences for controls compared with around 33,000 for CVID samples. Reportedly, TCRbeta sequences from CVID had fewer deletions and N-nucleotide insertions, and highly modified clones with 13 or more V deletions were absent from CVID. Increased TCRbeta clonality was found in CVID subjects compared with healthy controls (t-test p = 0.018), with the increase being most characteristic of about a third of subjects. Healthy controls shared more TCRbeta clones with each other than CVID subjects shared among themselves (p < 0.0001). Correlations of repertoire features with clinical complications were constrained by heterogeneity among patients within the CVID cohort.

The sequenced sample consisted of peripheral blood mononuclear cells. The chain was built from TRBV5-4 and TRBJ2-7; the central 12 bases match TRBD2. This sequence originates from a person between 18 and 70 years old in good health. CDR3 reads: CASSPTPSGRGEQYF. CDR3 DNA, as far as it was read: TGTGCCAGCAGCCCTACCCCTAGCGGGAGGGGCGAG.